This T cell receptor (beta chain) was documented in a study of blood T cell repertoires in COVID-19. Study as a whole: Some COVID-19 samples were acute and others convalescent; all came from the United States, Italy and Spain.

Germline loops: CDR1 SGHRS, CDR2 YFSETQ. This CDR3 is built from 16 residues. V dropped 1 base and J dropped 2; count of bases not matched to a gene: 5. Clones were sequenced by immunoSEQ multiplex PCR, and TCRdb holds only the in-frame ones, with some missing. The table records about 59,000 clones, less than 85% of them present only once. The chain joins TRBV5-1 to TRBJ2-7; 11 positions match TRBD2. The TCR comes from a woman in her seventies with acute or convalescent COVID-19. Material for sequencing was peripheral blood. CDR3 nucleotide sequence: TGCGCCAGCAGCTTGCCTACTAGCGGGGGACCCTACGAGCAGTACTTC. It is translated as CASSLPTSGGPYEQYF.